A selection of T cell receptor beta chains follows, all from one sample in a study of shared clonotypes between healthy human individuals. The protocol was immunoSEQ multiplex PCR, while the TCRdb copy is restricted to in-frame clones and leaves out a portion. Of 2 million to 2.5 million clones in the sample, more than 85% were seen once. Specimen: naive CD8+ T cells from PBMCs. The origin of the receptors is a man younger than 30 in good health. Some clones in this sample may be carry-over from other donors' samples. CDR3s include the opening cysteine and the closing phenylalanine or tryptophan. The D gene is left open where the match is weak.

DNA: TGTGCCAGCAGCCAAGATGACTACGAGCAGTACTTC; CDR3: CASSQDDYEQYF; J: TRBJ2-7; V: TRBV14; D: -
DNA: TGTGCCAGTAGTTCTACCGGGACTAGCGGGATCGGGCAGACCCAGTACTTC; CDR3: CASSSTGTSGIGQTQYF; J: TRBJ2-5; V: TRBV19; D: TRBD2
DNA: TGTGCCAGCAGCTTCGGTCCCACTACCTCTTCCTACGAGCAGTACTTC; CDR3: CASSFGPTTSSYEQYF; J: TRBJ2-7; V: TRBV11-2; D: -
DNA: TGTGCCAGCAGCTTAATCAGGGGGAGCTCCTACGAGCAGTACTTC; CDR3: CASSLIRGSSYEQYF; J: TRBJ2-7; V: TRBV11-2; D: TRBD1
DNA: TGTGCCATCAGTGACTCCAGTCAAGAGACCCAGTACTTC; CDR3: CAISDSSQETQYF; J: TRBJ2-5; V: TRBV10-3; D: -
DNA: TGTGCCAGCAGTCCCGGACTAGCGTTACCCTACGAGCAGTACTTC; CDR3: CASSPGLALPYEQYF; J: TRBJ2-7; V: TRBV27; D: TRBD2
DNA: TGTGCCAGCAGCCTATCGACAGGCCCCAATCAGCCCCAGCATTTT; CDR3: CASSLSTGPNQPQHF; J: TRBJ1-5; V: TRBV11-2; D: -
DNA: TGTGCCATCAAAGCGGACAGGGGGCAAAGCAATGAGCAGTTCTTC; CDR3: CAIKADRGQSNEQFF; J: TRBJ2-1; V: TRBV10-3; D: TRBD1
DNA: TGTGCCAGCAGCTTACGGGTGGGCGGTCATGGCTACACCTTC; CDR3: CASSLRVGGHGYTF; J: TRBJ1-2; V: TRBV11-2; D: -
DNA: TGTGCCAGCAGTTACTCGAAAAGCTATGGCTACACCTTC; CDR3: CASSYSKSYGYTF; J: TRBJ1-2; V: TRBV6-5; D: -
DNA: TGTGCCAGCAGGGGAAATGAGCAGTTCTTC; CDR3: CASRGNEQFF; J: TRBJ2-1; V: TRBV28; D: -
DNA: TGTGCCAGCAGTTTATCGGGACAGGGCCTCTATGAAGCTTTCTTT; CDR3: CASSLSGQGLYEAFF; J: TRBJ1-1; V: TRBV27; D: TRBD1
DNA: TGCGCCAGCAGCCCAGGCCCAGGCCCATCTCGCGGCTACGAGCAGTACTTC; CDR3: CASSPGPGPSRGYEQYF; J: TRBJ2-7; V: TRBV5-1; D: -
DNA: TGTGCCAGCAGCCACCGGGGCCTTAGGGAGACCCAGTACTTC; CDR3: CASSHRGLRETQYF; J: TRBJ2-5; V: TRBV9; D: -
DNA: TGCGCCAGCAGCACGGGACTAGCGGGAACGGGAGAGACCCAGTACTTC; CDR3: CASSTGLAGTGETQYF; J: TRBJ2-5; V: TRBV5-1; D: TRBD2
DNA: TGTGCCAGCAGTTATCCCGTCCCAGGGGTGGTTGGCTACACCTTC; CDR3: CASSYPVPGVVGYTF; J: TRBJ1-2; V: TRBV28; D: -
DNA: TGCGCCAGCAGCTTGGACGGCAGGGGGGCCGAAGGGGAGACCCAGTACTTC; CDR3: CASSLDGRGAEGETQYF; J: TRBJ2-5; V: TRBV5-1; D: -
DNA: TGTGCCAGCAGCTTAGGCTCGGACGCAACCTACGAGCAGTACTTC; CDR3: CASSLGSDATYEQYF; J: TRBJ2-7; V: TRBV7-8; D: -
DNA: TGTGCCAGCAGTCTCGGGACAGGGGGTTACAATGAGCAGTTCTTC; CDR3: CASSLGTGGYNEQFF; J: TRBJ2-1; V: TRBV27; D: TRBD1
DNA: TGTGCCAGCAGTTTGCAGTGGCAGGGGTGGGAGCAGTACTTC; CDR3: CASSLQWQGWEQYF; J: TRBJ2-7; V: TRBV28; D: -
DNA: TGTGCCAGCAGTCTAGCGGGGACCGGGGAGCTGTTTTTT; CDR3: CASSLAGTGELFF; J: TRBJ2-2; V: TRBV7-9; D: TRBD2
DNA: TGTGCCAGAAGCTTGGTGGGACTAGCGGGTGAGACCCAGTACTTC; CDR3: CARSLVGLAGETQYF; J: TRBJ2-5; V: TRBV5-3; D: TRBD2
DNA: TGTGCCAGCAGCTTAAGTGTCGAGGGGACAGGAACCTACGAGCAGTACTTC; CDR3: CASSLSVEGTGTYEQYF; J: TRBJ2-7; V: TRBV7-8; D: TRBD1
DNA: TGTGCCAGCAGCCATAGGGTAAATGAGCAGTTCTTC; CDR3: CASSHRVNEQFF; J: TRBJ2-1; V: TRBV4-2; D: -
DNA: TGTGCCATCCGTTGGGGCACTTCTGAAGCTTTCTTT; CDR3: CAIRWGTSEAFF; J: TRBJ1-1; V: TRBV28; D: -